This entry lists 8 T cell receptor beta chains sequenced from one sample in a study of CD8+ T cells in alopecia areata. Once RNA had been extracted, it was reverse transcribed into cDNA to act as the sequencing template. The method was immunoSEQ multiplex PCR; TCRdb's version includes in-frame clones alone and lacks a portion of them. The sample holds around 99,000 clones; less than 90% are singletons and the top ten take over 20%. This sample's treatment: oral pan-JAK inhibitor, 5-10 mg twice daily. The sample here was CD8+ T cells sorted from blood, taken at week 24, from a patient treated with tofacitinib. The receptors come from a human donor with alopecia areata.

The chain links TRBV4-1 to TRBJ1-2; 9 nucleotides agree with TRBD1. The CDR3 has 16 residues. J lost 4 bases, V lost 0 bases, and 6 bases had no gene match. CDR1 MGHRA and CDR2 YSYEKL come from the germline V gene. CDR3 in DNA: TGCGCCAGCAGCCAAGAGGGACAGGGTAGGGGCTATGGCTACACCTTC. Amino acids: CASSQEGQGRGYGYTF.

The table lists this clone with a count of one. This chain connects TRBV18 to TRBJ2-7; 12 nucleotides align to TRBD2. Germline CDR1 KGHSH, CDR2 LQKENI. Trimming at V came to 3 bases and at J to 2 bases, leaving 2 bases not matched to a gene. CDR3 length: 15 amino acids. The CDR3 protein is CASSPGTSGPYEQYF. The CDR3, as DNA: TGTGCCAGCTCACCCGGGACTAGCGGGCCCTACGAGCAGTACTTC.

This clone turned up a few times. The chain recombines TRBV9 with TRBJ1-1; D unclear. Trimming removed 6 bases from V and 1 base from J, with 10 bases in between. Per germline, CDR1 SGDLS and CDR2 YYNGEE. This CDR3 has 13 residues. CDR3 amino acids: CASTREPNTEAFF. The CDR3 nucleotides read TGTGCCAGCACCCGCGAGCCGAACACTGAAGCTTTCTTT.

The sample holds one count of this clone. The chain couples TRBV4-3 to TRBJ2-1; 10 bases agree with TRBD2. CDR1 is LGHNA, CDR2 YSLEER, per germline. The CDR3 has 17 residues. Trimming cost V 3 bases and J 0 bases; bases outside gene matches: 5. CDR3 amino acids: CASSHGLAESSYNEQFF. DNA for the CDR3: TGCGCCAGCAGCCACGGACTAGCGGAGTCCTCCTACAATGAGCAGTTCTTC.

V and J are TRBV7-2 and TRBJ2-5; D may be TRBD1 or TRBD2 (6 bases each). This CDR3 region has 15 residues. V was trimmed by 2 bases and J by 4 bases, leaving 14 bases between them. Germline V CDR1 and CDR2: SGHTA, FQGNSA. CDR3 nucleotides: TGTGCCAGCAGCTTATGGGGAGGACAGAGAGAGACCCAGTACTTC. This translates into CASSLWGGQRETQYF.

The V call is TRBV29-1, the J call TRBJ2-5, with D possibly being TRBD1 or TRBD2 (5 bases each). The assigned J gene may be wrong: the sequence end matches TRBJ2-7 better. Germline CDR1 SQVTM, CDR2 ANQGSEA. The length of the CDR3 is 13 residues. This chain's CDR3 is CSVEERGAYEQYF. DNA of the CDR3: TGCAGCGTTGAAGAGAGAGGGGCCTACGAGCAGTACTTC.

This chain connects TRBV4-3 to TRBJ1-1; TRBD1 is a possible D gene (6 bases). The CDR3 length is 16 residues. Germline assignment: CDR1 LGHNA and CDR2 YSLEER. V dropped 4 bases and J dropped 2 bases, with 17 bases sitting between them. CDR3 in amino acids: CASSLERTAINTEAFF. For the CDR3, the DNA is TGCGCCAGCAGCCTTGAGAGGACAGCTATTAACACTGAAGCTTTCTTT.

The rearrangement uses TRBV6-5 and TRBJ1-1; tentative D call: TRBD1 (5 bases). V lost 8 bases, J lost 1 base, and 14 bases lay in between. Per the germline V gene, CDR1 is MNHEY and CDR2 is SVGAGI. This CDR3 comprises 14 residues. The CDR3 DNA sequence: TGTGCCAGCCGTATCGGGGCGGGGAACACTGAAGCTTTCTTT. As protein: CASRIGAGNTEAFF.